This entry lists 30 T cell receptor beta chains sequenced from one sample in a study of neurological immune-mediated disorders. TCRdb reanalysed the 5' RACE reads using MiXCR and keeps one entry per CDR3 protein. The table includes more than 15,000 distinct CDR3 sequences, around a tenth detected once. Sequencing was performed on CD8+ T cells from blood. These receptors all come from a woman between 45 and 60 years old in good health.

At least ten counts were recorded for this clonotype. CDR3 region: CATSDEFYANTGELFF. CDR3 bases: TGTGCCACCAGTGACGAGTTTTACGCGAACACCGGGGAGCTGTTTTTT. The gene calls are TRBV24-1 and TRBJ2-2; D is ambiguous. The germline gives CDR1 KGHDR, CDR2 SFDVKD. The CDR3 covers 16 residues. Trimming cost V 4 bases and J 0 bases, with 11 bases left between them.

This sequence joins TRBV4-2 and TRBJ2-1; 12 bases fit TRBD2. The CDR3 spans 16 residues. V was clipped by 4 bases and J by 4 bases; unmatched bases: 5. CDR1 and CDR2 from the germline V gene are LGHNA and YNFKEQ. CDR3 nucleotide sequence: TGTGCCAGCAGCCTCGAGACTAGCGGGAGTTACAATGAGCAGTTCTTC. Translation: CASSLETSGSYNEQFF.

In this sample, this clonotype turned up a few times. This chain joins TRBV5-5 and TRBJ2-1; no clear D gene. CDR1 SGHKS and CDR2 YYEKEE come from the germline V gene (reference sequence). V was cut by 3 bases and J by 10 bases, with 23 bases left in between. There are 16 residues in the CDR3. CDR3 region: CASSYHGPTMRWEQFF. CDR3 DNA sequence: TGTGCCAGCAGCTATCACGGACCTACAATGAGATGGGAGCAGTTCTTC.

Ten or more counts support this clonotype. The chain is built from TRBV5-1 and TRBJ1-6, with D possibly being TRBD1 (5 bases). Trimming removed 5 bases from V and 4 bases from J, with 13 bases in between. Germline CDR1 reads SGHRS; CDR2 reads YFSETQ. The CDR3 loop spans 15 amino acids. CDR3 protein: CASRGGTEYNSPLHF. The CDR3 DNA follows: TGCGCCAGCAGAGGTGGGACGGAATATAATTCACCCCTCCACTTT.

This clonotype is deemed medium-sized. The gene calls are TRBV3-1 and TRBJ2-2; the D is unclear. Trimming removed 0 bases at V and 6 bases at J, with 5 bases between. The CDR3 is made up of 13 amino acids. Germline V gives CDR1 LGHDT, CDR2 YNNKEL (reference sequence). CDR3 protein: CASSQDGSGELFF. Written as DNA, the CDR3 is TGTGCCAGCAGCCAAGATGGTTCCGGGGAGCTGTTTTTT.

This clonotype has at least ten counts. The chain employs TRBV4-1 and TRBJ2-3; 9 bases fit TRBD2. There are 16 residues in the CDR3. Germline CDR1 and CDR2: MGHRA and YSYEKL. The junction had 6 bases not matched to a gene; V was cut back by 2 bases and J by 3 bases. In DNA form, the CDR3 reads TGCGCCAGCAGCCAAATTCTAGCGGGGAGAACAGATACGCAGTATTTT. This codes for CASSQILAGRTDTQYF.

At least ten counts were recorded for this clonotype. V usage is TRBV6-5 and J usage is TRBJ2-1; D might be TRBD1 (5 bases). Germline V gene lookup returns CDR1 MNHEY and CDR2 SVGAGI. The CDR3 is 16 amino acids. Trimming shortened V by 2 bases and J by 5 bases, and 16 bases separated the two germline ends. CDR3 sequence (DNA): TGTGCCAGCAGTTACAGGGCAGGGTGGCCAGACAATGAGCAGTTCTTC. It translates to CASSYRAGWPDNEQFF.

This clonotype occurred many times. This rearrangement joins TRBV9 to TRBJ2-3, with 7 bases that match TRBD1. The CDR3 has 15 amino acids. J lost 6 bases, V lost 3 bases, and 10 bases had no gene match. The germline CDR1 and CDR2 sequences are SGDLS and YYNGEE. CDR3 sequence reads: CASSEGDRAPDTQYF. Written as DNA, the CDR3 is TGTGCCAGCAGCGAGGGGGACAGAGCACCCGATACGCAGTATTTT.

In this sample, this clonotype turned up many times. V gene TRBV18 combines with J gene TRBJ1-1; a weak D match, TRBD1 (5 bases). The germline V and J ends were trimmed by 2 bases and 6 bases, with 10 bases remaining between them. The CDR3 runs 13 residues. CDR1 and CDR2 from the germline V gene are KGHSH and LQKENI. The CDR3 coding sequence is TGTGCCAGCTCACCAATCCCGGGGCCTGAAGCTTTCTTT. Amino acid sequence: CASSPIPGPEAFF.

This clonotype ranks as medium-sized. The chain employs TRBV13 and TRBJ1-5, with TRBD1 matching over 9 bases. V gave up 4 bases and J gave up 7 bases; unmatched junction bases: 5. CDR1 PRHDT and CDR2 FYEKMQ come from the germline V gene (reference sequence). This CDR3 spans 14 amino acids. The CDR3 is CASSSRGTGQPQHF. In DNA, the CDR3 is TGTGCCAGCAGCTCTCGGGGGACAGGGCAGCCCCAGCATTTT.

This clonotype was observed many times. V usage is TRBV7-2 and J usage is TRBJ1-3; D gene uncertain. CDR1 is SGHTA, CDR2 FQGNSA, per germline. The CDR3 loop spans 14 amino acids. V was shortened by 3 bases and J by 1 base, with 7 bases between the two germline ends. For the CDR3, the DNA is TGTGCCAGCAGCTTCTACCCTTCTGGAAACACCATATATTTT. Translating gives CASSFYPSGNTIYF. Full variable domain (missing parts from reference TRBV7-2 and TRBJ1-3): GAGVSQSPSNKVTEKGKDVELRCDPISGHTALYWYRQSLGQGLEFLIYFQGNSAPDKSGLPSDRFSAERTGGSVSTLTIQRTQQEDSAVYLCASSFYPSGNTIYFGEGSWLTVV.

By share, this clonotype ranks as large. V is TRBV27 and J is TRBJ2-1, with D perhaps TRBD1 or TRBD2 (5 bases each). CDR1 is MNHEY, CDR2 SMNVEV, per germline (reference sequence). V was cut by 3 bases and J by 8 bases, with 14 bases left in between. The CDR3 runs 14 residues. The CDR3: CASSLQGANYEQFF. Here the CDR3 DNA reads TGTGCCAGCAGTTTGCAGGGAGCTAACTATGAGCAGTTCTTC.

This clonotype was observed at least ten times. The chain uses TRBV6-5 and TRBJ2-7; 9 nucleotides match TRBD1. Germline CDR1 and CDR2: MNHEY and SVGAGI. The J segment lost 3 bases and the V segment lost 2 bases, leaving 5 bases of the junction unmatched. The CDR3 has 15 amino acids. The CDR3, as DNA: TGTGCCAGCAGTTACATAACAGGGGGCGGCTACGAGCAGTACTTC. Residues: CASSYITGGGYEQYF.

This clonotype was seen many times. The chain joins TRBV20-1 to TRBJ1-5; 8 bases map to TRBD1. Germline V gene sequence: CDR1 DFQATT, CDR2 SNEGSKA (reference sequence). There are 14 residues in the CDR3. Germline trimming cut 0 bases from V and 5 bases from J; bases unmatched to any gene: 3. The CDR3 nucleotides are TGCAGTGCTAGAGAACCAGGGGGCGATCAGCCCCAGCATTTT. This codes for CSAREPGGDQPQHF.

This clonotype was seen more than once but under ten times. This chain uses TRBV20-1 with TRBJ2-1, with TRBD2 identical over 11 bases. CDR1 is DFQATT, CDR2 SNEGSKA, per germline (reference sequence). V was pared by 6 bases and J by 8 bases, with 9 bases of the junction left unmatched. The CDR3 runs to 14 residues. The CDR3 DNA is TGCAGTGCCACCGGGACTAGCGGCCCCTATGAGCAGTTCTTC. It codes for CSATGTSGPYEQFF.

The table lists this clonotype with many counts. The chain carries TRBV20-1 and TRBJ1-5, with 11 bases identical to TRBD1. The V gene's germline CDR1 is DFQATT and CDR2 SNEGSKA (reference sequence). CDR3 length: 14 amino acids. V shed 5 bases, J shed 6 bases, and the junction held 6 bases outside the gene matches. DNA for the CDR3: TGCAGTGCTTCAGGACAGGGGGCAGGTCAGCCCCAGCATTTT. This encodes CSASGQGAGQPQHF.

This clonotype was seen repeatedly, ten times or more. The rearrangement joins TRBV11-2 to TRBJ2-6, with 7 bases fitting TRBD1. The CDR3 has 17 amino acids. Germline CDR1 SGHAT, CDR2 FQNNGV. Unmatched junction bases numbered 3, after V lost 1 base and J lost 0 bases. CDR3 sequence: CASSLVPGGSGANVLTF. The CDR3 DNA is TGTGCCAGCAGCTTAGTCCCAGGGGGCTCTGGGGCCAACGTCCTGACTTTC.

This clonotype has ten or more counts. The rearrangement links TRBV12-5 to TRBJ1-3; TRBD1 matches 7 bases. Looked up from germline, CDR1 is LGHNT and CDR2 is FRNRAP. The V gene end was trimmed by 0 bases and the J gene end by 0 bases; junction bases not matched to a gene: 8. The CDR3 consists of 18 residues. The DNA for the CDR3 is TGTGCTAGTGGTTTGGTACCCGGGACAGAGACCTCTGGAAACACCATATATTTT. It is translated as CASGLVPGTETSGNTIYF.

This clonotype was recorded at least ten times. This chain connects TRBV20-1 to TRBJ2-1; 13 bases fit TRBD2. V shed 1 base, J shed 4 bases, and the junction held 7 bases outside the gene matches. Germline CDR1 is DFQATT and CDR2 is SNEGSKA (reference sequence). This CDR3 has 17 residues. In nucleotides, the CDR3 is TGCAGTGCTAGAGGCCGGACTAGCGGGAGAGTGTACAATGAGCAGTTCTTC. This translates into CSARGRTSGRVYNEQFF.

The V call is TRBV27, the J call TRBJ2-1; TRBD2 agrees at 7 bases. Trimming cost V 4 bases and J 3 bases; bases outside gene matches: 9. Germline V gene lookup returns CDR1 MNHEY and CDR2 SMNVEV (reference sequence). The CDR3 extends over 16 amino acids. In DNA, the CDR3 is TGTGCCAGCAGTTCCTTACTAGCGACGATCTACAATGAGCAGTTCTTC. It is translated as CASSSLLATIYNEQFF.

Many counts were recorded for this clonotype. This chain connects TRBV7-9 to TRBJ2-2; the D gene is possibly TRBD1 (5 bases). Germline assignment: CDR1 SEHNR and CDR2 FQNEAQ (reference sequence). This CDR3 spans 16 amino acids. The V gene lost 5 bases and the J gene lost 5 bases, with 18 bases spanning the gap. CDR3 region: CASSVPKVQGTGELFF. CDR3 in DNA: TGTGCCAGCAGCGTCCCGAAAGTTCAGGGTACCGGGGAGCTGTTTTTT. Supplemented by reference TRBV7-9 and TRBJ2-2, the full variable domain reads DTGVSQNPRHKITKRGQNVTFRCDPISEHNRLYWYRQTLGQGPEFLTYFQNEAQLEKSRLLSDRFSAERPKGSFSTLEIQRTEQGDSAMYLCASSVPKVQGTGELFFGEGSRLTVL.

This clonotype was observed at least ten times. The chain is built from TRBV7-9 and TRBJ1-4, with D hard to call. V gave up 3 bases and J gave up 8 bases, with 10 bases separating them. This CDR3 is 13 amino acids long. Germline CDR1 SEHNR, CDR2 FQNEAQ (reference sequence). CDR3: CASSFPDTEKLFF. In DNA form, the CDR3 reads TGTGCCAGCAGCTTCCCAGACACCGAAAAACTGTTTTTT.

Comment on this clonotype: A read error may explain this, as a much larger clone is one base away. The rearrangement joins TRBV15 to TRBJ2-7; D is uncertain. Germline V gene sequence: CDR1 LNHNV, CDR2 YYDKDF (reference sequence). The CDR3 spans 12 residues. V was pared by 1 base and J by 5 bases, with 6 bases between. CDR3 amino acids: CATSRARHEQYF. The DNA of the CDR3 is TGTGCCACCAGCAGAGCTCGGCACGAGCAGTACTTC.

This clonotype has at least ten counts. The chain carries TRBV7-8 and TRBJ2-1; the match to TRBD2 covers 11 bases. Looked up from germline, CDR1 is SGHVS and CDR2 is FQNEAQ. This CDR3 is 16 amino acids long. The junction had 11 bases not matched to a gene; V was cut back by 5 bases and J by 8 bases. The CDR3 DNA sequence: TGTGCCAGCAGCGCCGACCTAGCGGGGGGCGTCCATGAGCAGTTCTTC. Its protein product is CASSADLAGGVHEQFF.

This clonotype came up many times. This chain uses TRBV7-9 with TRBJ2-1, with 10 bases aligning to TRBD2. After removal of 4 bases from V and 6 bases from J, the junction contained 9 bases not matched to a gene. Germline V gene lookup returns CDR1 SEHNR and CDR2 FQNEAQ (reference sequence). The CDR3 has 16 residues. CDR3 protein: CASSSSLAGGSNEQFF. DNA of the CDR3: TGTGCCAGCAGCTCTTCGTTAGCGGGGGGATCCAATGAGCAGTTCTTC.

There are many counts of this clonotype. V gene TRBV9 combines with J gene TRBJ2-3; D is unclear. The germline V gene encodes CDR1 SGDLS and CDR2 YYNGEE. Trimming shortened V by 0 bases and J by 5 bases, and 16 bases separated the two germline ends. CDR3 length: 16 residues. The DNA for the CDR3 is TGTGCCAGCAGCGTAGCTACGGCCCGAGGCCGAGATACGCAGTATTTT. It encodes CASSVATARGRDTQYF.

On this clonotype: The junction differs from germline at one of its ends, possibly a read error. The chain employs TRBV5-6 and TRBJ2-5, with no clear D. The CDR3 contains 15 residues. The germline V gene has CDR1 SGHDT and CDR2 YYEEEE. The CDR3 region is CASSSPLTTQETQYF. The DNA of the CDR3 is TGTGCCAGTAGCTCCCCTCTGACAACCCAAGAGACCCAGTACTTC.

The chain links TRBV6-1 to TRBJ2-1, with D possibly called TRBD1 or TRBD2 (5 bases each). This CDR3 comprises 14 residues. Trimming cost V 3 bases and J 10 bases, with 16 bases left between them. Germline-derived CDR1 and CDR2 are MNHNS and SASEGT. CDR3 loop: CASSEGDGLREQFF. In DNA form, the CDR3 reads TGTGCCAGCAGTGAGGGGGACGGCTTAAGGGAGCAGTTCTTC.

The rearrangement joins TRBV23-1 to TRBJ2-7; D is possibly TRBD1 or TRBD2 (5 bases each). Being an ORF, TRBV23-1 has a function that is uncertain. V dropped 8 bases and J dropped 0 bases, with 17 bases sitting between them. The CDR3 totals 15 residues. This chain's CDR3 is CASVDRDGSSYEQYF. For the CDR3, the DNA is TGCGCCAGCGTCGACCGGGACGGGTCCTCCTACGAGCAGTACTTC.

This clonotype appeared a few times. V gene TRBV2 combines with J gene TRBJ1-4, with a possible D match to TRBD1 (5 bases). CDR1 SNHLY and CDR2 FYNNEI come from the germline V gene. The V end was cut by 6 bases, the J end by 5 bases, with 13 bases between. The CDR3 totals 14 residues. The CDR3 region has the DNA TGTGCCAGCAGCGCTGACAGATACAATGAAAAACTGTTTTTT. This translates into CASSADRYNEKLFF. The variable domain in full, completed from reference TRBV2 and TRBJ1-4, reads EPEVTQTPSHQVTQMGQEVILRCVPISNHLYFYWYRQILGQKVEFLVSFYNNEISEKSEIFDDQFSVERPDGSNFTLKIRSTKLEDSAMYFCASSADRYNEKLFFGSGTQLSVL.